This TCR beta chain was identified during a study of spatial heterogeneity in lung cancer. Overall study findings and caveats: Higher tumor mutation counts went along with higher counts of expanded intratumoral alpha and beta TCRs.

The sample's time point: sample taken at primary tumor resection. A total of approximately 75 untreated early-stage non-small cell lung cancer patients served as donors. In each case, whole RNA from tumor, nontumor lung or frozen PBMC was sequenced unsorted. A note on this clonotype: Its antigen is undetermined.

Germline CDR1 SGHNT, CDR2 YENEEA. Trimming took off 0 bases at V and 7 bases at J, with 25 bases between the two ends. The CDR3 runs 19 residues. TCRdb called the 5' RACE reads again in MiXCR, with one record for every CDR3 protein. Here the sample spans about 27,000 distinct CDR3 sequences, about 7.1% being singletons. The material sequenced was lung tumor tissue, taken at surgery. The sequence came from a male donor with early-stage non-small cell lung cancer. The chain employs TRBV11-3 and TRBJ2-1, with D possibly TRBD2 on 8 matching bases. CDR3 in amino acids: CASSLDSGTVTGARNEQFF. The CDR3 DNA reads as TGTGCCAGCAGCTTAGATAGCGGGACAGTGACGGGGGCTCGGAATGAGCAGTTCTTC.